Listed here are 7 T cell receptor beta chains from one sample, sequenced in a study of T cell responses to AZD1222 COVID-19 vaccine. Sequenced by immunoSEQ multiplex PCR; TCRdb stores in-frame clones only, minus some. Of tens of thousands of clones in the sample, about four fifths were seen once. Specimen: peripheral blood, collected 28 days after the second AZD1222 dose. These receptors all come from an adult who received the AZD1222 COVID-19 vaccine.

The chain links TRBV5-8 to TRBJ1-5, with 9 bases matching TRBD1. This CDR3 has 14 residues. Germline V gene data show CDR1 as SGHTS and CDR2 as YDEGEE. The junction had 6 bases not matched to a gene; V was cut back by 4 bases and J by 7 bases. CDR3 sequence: CASSLGTGSQPQHF. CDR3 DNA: TGTGCCAGCAGCCTAGGGACAGGGAGCCAGCCCCAGCATTTT.

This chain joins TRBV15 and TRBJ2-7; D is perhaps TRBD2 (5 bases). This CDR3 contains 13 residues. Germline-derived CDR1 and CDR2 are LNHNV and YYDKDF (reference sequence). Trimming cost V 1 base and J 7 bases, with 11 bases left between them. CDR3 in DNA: TGTGCCACCAGCAGAGGAGGGCCTGGGGAGCAGTACTTC. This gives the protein CATSRGGPGEQYF.

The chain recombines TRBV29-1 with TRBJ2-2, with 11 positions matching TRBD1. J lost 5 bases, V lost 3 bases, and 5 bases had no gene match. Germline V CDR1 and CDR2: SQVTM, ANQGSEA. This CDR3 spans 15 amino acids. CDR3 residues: CSVEEDRGLTGELFF. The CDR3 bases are TGCAGCGTTGAGGAGGACAGGGGGCTGACCGGGGAGCTGTTTTTT.

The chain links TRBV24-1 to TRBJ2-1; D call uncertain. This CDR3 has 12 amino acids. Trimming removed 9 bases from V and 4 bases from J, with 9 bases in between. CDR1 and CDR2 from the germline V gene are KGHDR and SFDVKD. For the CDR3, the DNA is TGTGCCACCGGAGCCACGTACAATGAGCAGTTCTTC. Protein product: CATGATYNEQFF.

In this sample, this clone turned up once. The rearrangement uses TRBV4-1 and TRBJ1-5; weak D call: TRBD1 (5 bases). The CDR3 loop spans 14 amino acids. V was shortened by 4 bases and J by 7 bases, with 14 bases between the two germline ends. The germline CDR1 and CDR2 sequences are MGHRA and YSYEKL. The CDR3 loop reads CASSPLGGWQPQHF. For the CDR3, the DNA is TGCGCCAGCAGCCCTTTGGGGGGTTGGCAGCCCCAGCATTTT.

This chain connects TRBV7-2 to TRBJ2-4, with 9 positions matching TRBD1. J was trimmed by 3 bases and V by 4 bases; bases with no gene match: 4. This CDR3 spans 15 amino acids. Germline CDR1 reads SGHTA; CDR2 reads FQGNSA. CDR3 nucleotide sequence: TGTGCCAGCAGCTACAGGGGGCTGGACAAAAACATTCAGTACTTC. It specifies CASSYRGLDKNIQYF.

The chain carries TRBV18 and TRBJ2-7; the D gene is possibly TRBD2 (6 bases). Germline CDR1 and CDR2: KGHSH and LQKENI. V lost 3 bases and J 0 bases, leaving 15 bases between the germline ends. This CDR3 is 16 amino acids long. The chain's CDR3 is CASSPWGRESSYEQYF. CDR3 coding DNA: TGTGCCAGCTCACCCTGGGGACGGGAGAGCTCCTACGAGCAGTACTTC.